This TCR beta chain was observed in a study of PD-L1 blockade in urothelial cancer. Study-level background: Dosed intravenously at 1,200 mg every 3 weeks, atezolizumab was initiated by patients around 2014. Prior chemotherapy in patients spanned 0 to 3 regimens. Median T cell yield per blood sample was more than 120,000 cells.

Clones were sequenced by immunoSEQ multiplex PCR, and TCRdb holds only the in-frame ones, with some missing. The sample contains tens of thousands of clones, 80% to 90% of which appear only once. Germline-derived CDR1 and CDR2 are GTSNPN and SVGIG (reference sequence). After removal of 2 bases from V and 6 bases from J, the junction contained 7 bases not matched to a gene. The CDR3 spans 14 residues. This TCR derives from a man aged 55-75 years with urothelial cancer. The genes are TRBV30 and TRBJ2-1; 7 positions agree with TRBD2. The sequencing used PBMCs, collected around atezolizumab (anti-PD-L1) treatment. CDR3 protein: CAWSHGGSLNEQFF. Here the CDR3 DNA reads TGTGCCTGGAGTCATGGCGGGAGTCTCAATGAGCAGTTCTTC.